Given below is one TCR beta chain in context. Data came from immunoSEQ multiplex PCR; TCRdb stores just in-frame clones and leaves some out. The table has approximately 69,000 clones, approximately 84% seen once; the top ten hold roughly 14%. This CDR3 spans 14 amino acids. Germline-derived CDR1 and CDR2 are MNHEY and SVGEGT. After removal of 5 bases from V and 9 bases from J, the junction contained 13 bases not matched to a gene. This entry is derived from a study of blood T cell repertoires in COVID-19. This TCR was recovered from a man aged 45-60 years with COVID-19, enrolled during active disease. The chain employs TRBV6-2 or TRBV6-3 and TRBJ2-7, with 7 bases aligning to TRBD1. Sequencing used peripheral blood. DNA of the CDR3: TGTGCCAGCAGTGCCGGACAGGCTGGGTATGTGCAGTACTTC. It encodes CASSAGQAGYVQYF.